One sample yielded the 19 T cell receptor beta chains listed below, sequenced in a study of cytomegalovirus exposure and HLA in healthy donors. The primer mix had 60 Vbeta and 13 Jbeta primers. TCRdb's table, derived via immunoSEQ multiplex PCR, lists solely in-frame clones and lacks some. This table holds around 220,000 clones, 60% to 85% found once. The sequenced sample was PBMCs. These TCRs come from a middle-aged man in good health and CMV-seronegative.

The rearrangement joins TRBV28 to TRBJ2-7; 8 nucleotides match TRBD2. Germline V CDR1 and CDR2: MDHEN, SYDVKM. The CDR3 sequence is 16 residues long. With 1 base clipped from V and 4 bases from J, the junction kept 9 bases outside the gene matches. The CDR3 bases are TGTGCCAGCAGTTTATACGGTAGCGGGATCGGGTACGAGCAGTACTTC. Translation: CASSLYGSGIGYEQYF.

V is TRBV5-6 and J is TRBJ2-7, with D maybe TRBD1 (6 bases). Germline CDR1 SGHDT, CDR2 YYEEEE. The CDR3 is made up of 17 amino acids. Between the trimmed V and J ends, which lost 0 bases and 0 bases, there was a span of 16 bases. In DNA, the CDR3 is TGTGCCAGCAGCTTGGCCGGGACACAAGCTTACTCCTACGAGCAGTACTTC. Protein sequence: CASSLAGTQAYSYEQYF.

This chain connects TRBV7-6 to TRBJ2-1, with 9 bases aligning to TRBD2. This CDR3 is built from 15 residues. The ends lost 5 bases at V and 7 bases at J; junction bases unmatched: 9. Germline CDR1 is SGHVS and CDR2 is FNYEAQ. In DNA, the CDR3 is TGTGCCAGCAGCGAAATAGCGGGGGCCGTAAATGAGCAGTTCTTC. This gives the protein CASSEIAGAVNEQFF.

Concerning this clone: A read error may produce the germline difference seen at one junction end. The chain recombines TRBV7-9 with TRBJ2-7; 9 nucleotides match TRBD2. The CDR3 totals 16 residues. CDR1 and CDR2 from the germline V gene are SEHNR and FQNEAQ (reference sequence). The CDR3 loop reads CSSSLSAGGPSYEQYF. CDR3 DNA sequence: TGTTCCAGCAGCTTATCTGCGGGAGGGCCCTCCTACGAGCAGTACTTC.

A word on this clone: An end of the junction differs from the germline gene, which may be a read error. The J gene is TRBJ1-5, the V gene TRBV7-9, with a tentative D call TRBD1 (5 bases). CDR3 length: 15 amino acids. CDR1 is SEHNR, CDR2 FQNEAQ, per germline (reference sequence). For the CDR3, the DNA is TGTTCCAGCAGCTTAGTATGGGGACTAGGTCAGCCCCAGCATTTT. Translation gives CSSSLVWGLGQPQHF.

The V call is TRBV6-1, the J call TRBJ1-5; 8 bases align to TRBD1. CDR1 MNHNS and CDR2 SASEGT come from the germline V gene. The CDR3 length is 14 residues. V shed 5 bases, J shed 6 bases, and the junction held 6 bases outside the gene matches. CDR3 DNA sequence: TGTGCCAGCAGTAACAACAGGGGGGCTCAGCCCCAGCATTTT. Protein product: CASSNNRGAQPQHF.

The count of this clone is one. The V gene is TRBV29-1, the J gene TRBJ2-1, with 7 bases lining up with TRBD1. The CDR3 covers 14 residues. V shed 3 bases and J 6 bases; nucleotides not matched to a gene: 8. The germline CDR1 and CDR2 sequences are SQVTM and ANQGSEA. CDR3 region: CSVEGTVTGNEQFF. The CDR3 DNA is TGCAGCGTTGAGGGGACAGTAACCGGCAATGAGCAGTTCTTC.

This clone was seen a few times. V is TRBV7-9 and J is TRBJ1-2; 9 nucleotides align to TRBD1. This CDR3 contains 16 residues. Germline trimming cut 3 bases from V and 0 bases from J; bases unmatched to any gene: 5. CDR1 and CDR2 from the germline V gene are SEHNR and FQNEAQ (reference sequence). CDR3 coding DNA: TGTGCCAGCAGCTTGGGACAGGGACCCACTAACTATGGCTACACCTTC. Translation gives CASSLGQGPTNYGYTF.

The chain carries TRBV2 and TRBJ2-2, with no clear D. V was shortened by 6 bases and J by 9 bases, with 5 bases between the two germline ends. Germline V gene data show CDR1 as SNHLY and CDR2 as FYNNEI. The CDR3 length is 10 residues. The CDR3 DNA reads as TGTGCCAGCAGATCTAGGGAGCTGTTTTTT. As protein: CASRSRELFF.

This chain links TRBV19 with TRBJ1-5; TRBD1 agrees at 10 bases. Per the germline V gene, CDR1 is LNHDA and CDR2 is SQIVND (reference sequence). This CDR3 has 20 residues. V lost 4 bases to trimming and J lost 5 bases; unmatched junction nucleotides: 20. This chain's CDR3 is CASSTPPGQGNWLEDQPQHF. CDR3 coding DNA: TGTGCCAGTAGTACGCCTCCGGGACAGGGGAATTGGTTGGAAGATCAGCCCCAGCATTTT.

This chain links TRBV10-3 with TRBJ1-2, with D perhaps matching TRBD1 (6 bases). The V and J ends lost 0 bases and 8 bases respectively, with 25 bases between them. Germline-derived CDR1 and CDR2 are ENHRY and SYGVKD. The CDR3 contains 18 residues. CDR3 protein: CAISESMVTGQAMEGYTF. CDR3 coding DNA: TGTGCCATCAGTGAGTCGATGGTAACAGGGCAGGCTATGGAGGGCTACACCTTC.

About this clone itself: The sample carries other DNA sequences with the same CDR3. The chain uses TRBV5-1 and TRBJ2-1, with D unresolved. The CDR3 loop spans 15 amino acids. Germline-derived CDR1 and CDR2 are SGHRS and YFSETQ. V was pared by 0 bases and J by 0 bases, with 7 bases between. The CDR3 region is CASSLAGSSYNEQFF. Written as DNA, the CDR3 is TGCGCCAGCAGCTTGGCGGGTAGCTCCTACAATGAGCAGTTCTTC.

The V call is TRBV7-2, the J call TRBJ2-5, with TRBD2 as a possible D gene (6 bases). In germline, CDR1 is SGHTA, CDR2 FQGNSA. V gave up 5 bases and J gave up 2 bases, with 15 bases separating them. This CDR3 comprises 15 residues. Written as DNA, the CDR3 is TGTGCCAGCAGCGGAGCCGGGACTGGACAAGAGACCCAGTACTTC. It yields the protein CASSGAGTGQETQYF.

The table lists this clone with a count of one. The rearrangement uses TRBV5-1 and TRBJ2-7; tentatively, D is TRBD1 (5 bases). Trimming removed 3 bases from V and 4 bases from J, with 17 bases in between. Germline V gene sequence: CDR1 SGHRS, CDR2 YFSETQ. The CDR3 consists of 15 residues. Written as DNA, the CDR3 is TGCGCCAGCAGCTCGCATGGCGCAGGGAATTACGAGCAGTACTTC. Translation gives CASSSHGAGNYEQYF.

The chain is built from TRBV4-1 and TRBJ2-2; no clear D gene. Trimming stripped 8 bases from V and 0 bases from J, with 16 bases between. CDR3 length equals 16 residues. The germline CDR1 and CDR2 sequences are MGHRA and YSYEKL. The CDR3 DNA reads as TGCGCCAGCGCAAATCCGACTGTTACGAACACCGGGGAGCTGTTTTTT. This sequence encodes CASANPTVTNTGELFF.

About this clone: An end of the junction does not agree with germline; a read error may underlie this. This rearrangement joins TRBV7-6 to TRBJ1-1; 7 nucleotides match TRBD1. The CDR3 sequence is 12 residues long. Germline loops: CDR1 SGHVS, CDR2 FNYEAQ. CDR3 in DNA: TGTGCCATCCTTAGACAGGGAACTGAAGCTCTCTTT. Its protein is CAILRQGTEALF.

The genes are TRBV20-1 and TRBJ2-3, with D unclear. Germline CDR1 reads DFQATT; CDR2 reads SNEGSKA (reference sequence). The CDR3 spans 11 residues. V was shortened by 5 bases and J by 2 bases, with 5 bases between the two germline ends. DNA for the CDR3: TGCAGTGCTGTAAACACAGATACGCAGTATTTT. This encodes CSAVNTDTQYF.

V and J are TRBV28 and TRBJ2-5, with 11 nucleotides matching TRBD1. CDR1 is MDHEN, CDR2 SYDVKM, per germline. This CDR3 has 15 amino acids. Trimming cost V 6 bases and J 4 bases; bases outside gene matches: 7. The CDR3 reads CASSFPGQGGETQYF. The CDR3 nucleotides are TGTGCCAGCAGCTTTCCGGGACAGGGGGGAGAGACCCAGTACTTC.

The table lists this clone with a count of one. The V and J genes are TRBV11-1 and TRBJ1-6, with D maybe TRBD1 (5 bases). V was clipped by 5 bases and J by 10 bases, with 21 bases between them. CDR3 size: 16 residues. Germline V lookup: CDR1 SGHAT, CDR2 FQDESV (reference sequence). CDR3 residues: CASSPYATDQRSPLHF. The CDR3 coding sequence is TGTGCCAGCAGCCCCTACGCGACAGATCAGAGGTCACCCCTCCACTTT.